The 15 T cell receptor beta chains presented below share a single source sample, sequenced in a study of graft-versus-host responses after intestinal transplantation. No antigen is known for these receptors. The repertoire was sequenced with immunoSEQ multiplex PCR; TCRdb's copy has only in-frame clones and lacks some. The sample yields around 120,000 clones, just under 95% seen once. The sample was unstimulated CD4+ T cells sorted from spleen or lymph node cells, taken before intestinal transplant. These receptors came from a human donor who received an intestinal transplant.

This sequence joins TRBV4-2 and TRBJ2-5; 8 bases line up with TRBD2. The CDR3 contains 16 residues. The V gene end was trimmed by 0 bases and the J gene end by 5 bases; junction bases not matched to a gene: 8. Germline V gives CDR1 LGHNA, CDR2 YNFKEQ. The CDR3 DNA reads as TGTGCCAGCAGCCAAGAGGCCGGGAGGGTCGGTGAGACCCAGTACTTC. Protein product: CASSQEAGRVGETQYF.

The chain has TRBV5-6 and TRBJ1-3; D perhaps matches TRBD1 (5 bases). From germline, CDR1 is SGHDT and CDR2 YYEEEE. The CDR3 is 14 residues long. V was pared by 0 bases and J by 4 bases, with 8 bases between. The CDR3 reads CASSLAQAGNTIYF. The DNA of the CDR3 is TGTGCCAGCAGCTTGGCACAGGCCGGAAACACCATATATTTT.

The chain couples TRBV27 to TRBJ2-3, with a tentative D call TRBD2 (5 bases). The germline CDR1 and CDR2 sequences are MNHEY and SMNVEV (reference sequence). CDR3 length equals 13 residues. Trimming left V 7 bases short and J 3 bases short, with 11 bases between. The CDR3 nucleotides read TGTGCCAGCAACCTACGGGGAACAGATACGCAGTATTTT. The encoded protein is CASNLRGTDTQYF.

The rearrangement uses TRBV19 and TRBJ2-1; 16 bases line up with TRBD2. There are 16 residues in the CDR3. V gave up 8 bases and J gave up 6 bases; unmatched junction bases: 7. In germline, CDR1 is LNHDA, CDR2 SQIVND (reference sequence). The CDR3 is CASGTSGRARSNEQFF. The CDR3 nucleotides read TGTGCCAGTGGGACTAGCGGGAGGGCCAGGAGCAATGAGCAGTTCTTC.

The V call is TRBV6-5, the J call TRBJ2-5; weak D call: TRBD2 (5 bases). The CDR3 has 12 residues. Looked up from germline, CDR1 is MNHEY and CDR2 is SVGAGI. Trimming took off 7 bases at V and 4 bases at J, with 10 bases between the two ends. The CDR3 region has the DNA TGTGCCAGCAAGGATCTAGCAGAGACCCAGTACTTC. This gives the protein CASKDLAETQYF.

Turning to this clone: The sample has other DNA sequences that encode this CDR3 too. CDR3 in amino acids: CASSLGANEKLFF. The CDR3 DNA reads TGTGCCAGCAGCCTGGGAGCTAATGAAAAACTGTTTTTT. The chain recombines TRBV11-2 with TRBJ1-4; D is ambiguous. Trimming took off 5 bases at V and 3 bases at J, with 7 bases between the two ends. The CDR3 length is 13 residues. Germline V gene data show CDR1 as SGHAT and CDR2 as FQNNGV.

The rearrangement links TRBV2 to TRBJ1-1; D call uncertain. Germline assignment: CDR1 SNHLY and CDR2 FYNNEI. V lost 6 bases, J lost 6 bases, and 14 bases lay in between. The CDR3 loop spans 13 amino acids. CDR3 in amino acids: CASSKVGNAEAFF. CDR3 DNA sequence: TGTGCCAGCAGCAAGGTAGGGAATGCTGAAGCTTTCTTT.

The rearrangement uses TRBV6-5 and TRBJ2-7; TRBD1 aligns across 7 bases. This CDR3 region has 14 residues. Germline loops: CDR1 MNHEY, CDR2 SVGAGI. The J segment lost 5 bases and the V segment lost 8 bases, leaving 12 bases of the junction unmatched. The CDR3 here is CASRVGTVADEQYF. Written as DNA, the CDR3 is TGTGCCAGCCGGGTCGGGACAGTCGCGGACGAGCAGTACTTC.

V and J are TRBV29-1 and TRBJ2-2, with TRBD2 identical over 13 bases. The CDR3 extends over 17 amino acids. After removal of 5 bases from V and 5 bases from J, the junction contained 11 bases not matched to a gene. The germline V gene encodes CDR1 SQVTM and CDR2 ANQGSEA. The CDR3 region has the DNA TGCAGCGTTCCCCGCACTAGCGGGAGGGCCAGAACCGGGGAGCTGTTTTTT. Protein: CSVPRTSGRARTGELFF.

The V gene is TRBV11-1, the J gene TRBJ2-5; TRBD2 might be the D (7 bases). CDR3 length equals 16 residues. The germline CDR1 and CDR2 sequences are SGHAT and FQDESV (reference sequence). V lost 5 bases and J 2 bases, leaving 18 bases between the germline ends. CDR3 region: CASSNGGRDLQETQYF. The CDR3 region has the DNA TGTGCCAGCAGCAACGGGGGGCGGGACCTTCAAGAGACCCAGTACTTC.

CDR3 sequence: CAVRQGTNEKLFF. The CDR3 DNA is TGTGCCGTGAGACAGGGGACTAATGAAAAACTGTTTTTT. The genes are TRBV10-3 and TRBJ1-4; 8 nucleotides match TRBD1. Trimming at V came to 11 bases and at J to 2 bases, leaving 4 bases not matched to a gene. Germline V lookup: CDR1 ENHRY, CDR2 SYGVKD. The CDR3 extends over 13 amino acids.

The genes are TRBV27 and TRBJ2-2, with D unresolved. Trimming stripped 2 bases from V and 0 bases from J, with 7 bases between. The CDR3 consists of 15 residues. Germline values: CDR1 MNHEY, CDR2 SMNVEV (reference sequence). The CDR3, as DNA: TGTGCCAGCAGTTTAGGGTCATCGAACACCGGGGAGCTGTTTTTT. It encodes CASSLGSSNTGELFF.

The chain couples TRBV15 to TRBJ2-7, with no clear D. Trimming stripped 0 bases from V and 4 bases from J, with 7 bases between. This CDR3 region has 13 residues. Germline CDR1 reads LNHNV; CDR2 reads YYDKDF (reference sequence). CDR3 protein: CATSRDPPYEQYF. The CDR3 bases are TGTGCCACCAGCAGAGATCCGCCTTACGAGCAGTACTTC.

J is TRBJ1-4 and V is TRBV5-1; D is ambiguous. Germline assignment: CDR1 SGHRS and CDR2 YFSETQ. The CDR3 is 13 residues long. V was pared by 3 bases and J by 6 bases, with 9 bases between. The CDR3 sequence: CASSSDIYEKLFF. DNA for the CDR3: TGCGCCAGCAGCTCCGACATTTATGAAAAACTGTTTTTT.

V usage is TRBV5-6 and J usage is TRBJ2-3; weak D call: TRBD2 (6 bases). The CDR3 is 14 residues long. The germline gives CDR1 SGHDT, CDR2 YYEEEE. Trimming shortened V by 0 bases and J by 5 bases, and 10 bases separated the two germline ends. CDR3 nucleotide sequence: TGTGCCAGCAGCTTGGTTAGGGGAGGAGATACGCAGTATTTT. Translated: CASSLVRGGDTQYF.